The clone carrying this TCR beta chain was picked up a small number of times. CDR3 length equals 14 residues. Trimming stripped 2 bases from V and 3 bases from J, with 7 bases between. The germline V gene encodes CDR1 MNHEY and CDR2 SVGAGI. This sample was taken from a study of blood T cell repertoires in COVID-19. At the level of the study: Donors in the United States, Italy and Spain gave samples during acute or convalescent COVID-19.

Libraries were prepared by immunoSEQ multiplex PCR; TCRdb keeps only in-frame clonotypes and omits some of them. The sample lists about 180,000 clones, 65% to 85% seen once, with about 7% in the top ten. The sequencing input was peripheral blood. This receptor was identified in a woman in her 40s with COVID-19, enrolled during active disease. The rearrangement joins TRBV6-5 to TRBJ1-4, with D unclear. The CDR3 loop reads CASSYSGPNEKLFF. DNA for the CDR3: TGTGCCAGCAGTTACAGCGGCCCTAATGAAAAACTGTTTTTT.